Listed below are T cell receptor beta chains from one sample, sequenced in a study of early stage breast cancer tumors. Only in-frame clones appear in the TCRdb table, and some are missing; sequencing was by immunoSEQ multiplex PCR. The sample yields 45,000 to 65,000 clones, around 80% seen once. The sequenced material came from blood. The receptor source for this set is a person aged 35-55 years with breast cancer. Each CDR3 is given with its conserved first and last residue. The D gene is left open where the match is weak. Where a row states a size, it is once, few, many or the class of an expanded clone; other rows omit it.

j_gene	v_gene	abundance	d_gene	CDR3nt	CDR3aa
TRBJ2-7	TRBV27	NA	TRBD1	TGTGCCAGCAGTCCCAGGGGGAGCTCCTACGAGCAGTACTTC	CASSPRGSSYEQYF
TRBJ2-7	TRBV5-4	NA	TRBD2	TGTGCCAGCAGTCCGGGACTAGACGGCGAGCAGTACTTC	CASSPGLDGEQYF
TRBJ1-5	TRBV6-5	few	NA	TGTGCCAGCAGTGAGGGGGGGACGAGTCAGCCCCAGCATTTT	CASSEGGTSQPQHF
TRBJ1-2	TRBV29-1	NA	NA	TGCAGCGTTACAGGGTGGGGCTATGGCTACACCTTC	CSVTGWGYGYTF
TRBJ1-1	TRBV19	NA	TRBD1	TGTGCCAGTAGTATGGGTCCAGGGGGCATCACTGAAGCTTTCTTT	CASSMGPGGITEAFF
TRBJ2-7	TRBV2	few	NA	TGTGCCAGCAGCAGGGGAGGCTACGAGCAGTACTTC	CASSRGGYEQYF
TRBJ1-1	TRBV2	few	NA	TGTGCCACCTCGGGGAGTCGGGCTCAAGGCACTGAAGCTTTCTTT	CATSGSRAQGTEAFF
TRBJ2-1	TRBV7-2	NA	NA	TGTGCCAGCAGCTTCAGTAGGACAGCCCCCTACAATGAGCAGTTCTTC	CASSFSRTAPYNEQFF
TRBJ2-1	TRBV28	NA	NA	TGTGCCAGCAGTTTAGCGGGGAGCTCCTACAATGAGCAGTTCTTC	CASSLAGSSYNEQFF
TRBJ1-1	TRBV5-4	NA	NA	TGTGCCAGCAGCCCCGACAGCATGAACACTGAAGCTTTCTTT	CASSPDSMNTEAFF
TRBJ1-5	TRBV6-1	few	TRBD1	TGTGCCAGCAGGACAGGGAATCAGCCCCAGCATTTT	CASRTGNQPQHF
TRBJ2-3	TRBV25-1	NA	NA	TGTGCCAGCAGCCGGAACTTCGATACGCAGTATTTT	CASSRNFDTQYF
TRBJ1-2	TRBV11-2	NA	NA	TGTGCCAGCAGCAAACCGGGGCAGGGTATTGGCTACACCTTC	CASSKPGQGIGYTF
TRBJ2-7	TRBV11-2	NA	NA	TGTGCCAGCAGCCACGCGACCCTTCGACACTTC	CASSHATLRHF
TRBJ2-3	TRBV5-6	NA	NA	TGTGCCAGCAGTAGGGGAGGCAGCACAGATACGCAGTATTTT	CASSRGGSTDTQYF
TRBJ1-2	TRBV10-3	NA	NA	TGTGCCGCCCGTAACGACAGTTTTTATGGCTACACCTTC	CAARNDSFYGYTF
TRBJ2-2	TRBV19	NA	NA	TGTGCCAGTAGTACCAGTTTCACCGGGGAGCTGTTTTTT	CASSTSFTGELFF
TRBJ2-1	TRBV27	NA	TRBD2	TGTGCCAGCAGTTTGGCGGGAGTGTCAACCGAGCAGTTCTTC	CASSLAGVSTEQFF
TRBJ2-7	TRBV6-1	NA	NA	TGTGCCAGCAGTGGCACGGGTGCTGAGGAGCAGTACTTC	CASSGTGAEEQYF
TRBJ2-5	TRBV5-1	NA	NA	TGCGCCAGCAGCACGGGGGCTTCTAGCGGCGAAGAGACCCAGTACTTC	CASSTGASSGEETQYF
TRBJ2-3	TRBV2	NA	TRBD2	TGTGCCAGCACAAAGACTAGCGGGAGTACAGATACGCAGTATTTT	CASTKTSGSTDTQYF
TRBJ1-1	TRBV9	NA	NA	TGTGCCAGCAGCCCGCAGGACGGATTAAACACTGAAGCTTTCTTT	CASSPQDGLNTEAFF
TRBJ2-3	TRBV5-4	NA	NA	TGTGCCAGCAGCTTAAATTTTGAAGTAGGTACGCAGTATTTT	CASSLNFEVGTQYF
TRBJ2-1	TRBV5-1	once	TRBD1	TGCGCCAGCAGCTCAGATCCGACAGGGGGTGAGCAGTTCTTC	CASSSDPTGGEQFF
TRBJ2-3	TRBV27	NA	NA	TGTGCCAGTAAGAGGATGAGCACAGATACGCAGTATTTT	CASKRMSTDTQYF
TRBJ2-7	TRBV15	NA	TRBD2	TGTGCCACCAGCAGACAGCCCGGACTAGCGGGACCCCCCGAGCAGTACTTC	CATSRQPGLAGPPEQYF
TRBJ1-1	TRBV11-3	NA	TRBD1	TGTGCCAGCAGGCCGACAGGGTTGGGCACTGAAGCTTTCTTT	CASRPTGLGTEAFF
TRBJ1-4	TRBV6-1	NA	NA	TGTGCCAGCAGTGATAACCTAAATGAAAAACTGTTTTTT	CASSDNLNEKLFF
TRBJ2-3	TRBV18	NA	TRBD1	TGTGCCAGCTCACCACAGCTCCAGGGGGCAGATACGCAGTATTTT	CASSPQLQGADTQYF
TRBJ2-1	TRBV7-2	NA	TRBD2	TGTGCCAGCAGCTCACAACTAGCGGGAGCGGGAAATGAGCAGTTCTTC	CASSSQLAGAGNEQFF
TRBJ2-1	TRBV2	NA	TRBD1	TGTGCCAGCAGTCGACAGGGGAATGAGCAGTTCTTC	CASSRQGNEQFF